This is a list of T cell receptor beta chains from one sample in a study of blood T cell repertoires in COVID-19. The protocol was immunoSEQ multiplex PCR, while the TCRdb copy is restricted to in-frame clones and leaves out a portion. Here the sample spans roughly 300,000 clones, 75% to 90% being singletons. Source material: PBMCs or T cells enriched from blood (not recorded which). These receptors were taken from a woman aged 45-59 years who had recovered from COVID-19. Both conserved end residues are part of each CDR3. A D gene is named only where the DNA matches it firmly. Rows give clone size only sometimes, using once, few, many, or a class for an expanded clone.

CDR3nt: TGTGCCAGCAGCTTAGGACAGGTCAATGAGCAGTTCTTC; CDR3aa: CASSLGQVNEQFF; len: 13; j_gene: TRBJ2-1; abundance: .; v_gene: TRBV7-9; d_gene: .
CDR3nt: TGTGCCAGTGCCGGGACAGGGGGATCAGATACGCAGTATTTT; CDR3aa: CASAGTGGSDTQYF; len: 14; j_gene: TRBJ2-3; abundance: .; v_gene: TRBV6-5; d_gene: TRBD1
CDR3nt: TGTGCCAGCTCATCTACTCGGACAGACACTAATGAAAAACTGTTTTTT; CDR3aa: CASSSTRTDTNEKLFF; len: 16; j_gene: TRBJ1-4; abundance: .; v_gene: TRBV18; d_gene: .
CDR3nt: TGTGCCAGCTCACCATTACGGGGGAGTGAGCAGTTCTTC; CDR3aa: CASSPLRGSEQFF; len: 13; j_gene: TRBJ2-1; abundance: .; v_gene: TRBV18; d_gene: .
CDR3nt: TGCAGCGTTTTAAGGGCAGGGGGCGAAAAACTGTTTTTT; CDR3aa: CSVLRAGGEKLFF; len: 13; j_gene: TRBJ1-4; abundance: once; v_gene: TRBV29-1; d_gene: TRBD1
CDR3nt: TGTGCCAGCAGGAGTACAGGATCCTACGAGCAGTACTTC; CDR3aa: CASRSTGSYEQYF; len: 13; j_gene: TRBJ2-7; abundance: .; v_gene: TRBV6-5; d_gene: .
CDR3nt: TGTGCCAGCAGTGAGGGACTAGCGGGGGGCAATGAGCAGTTCTTC; CDR3aa: CASSEGLAGGNEQFF; len: 15; j_gene: TRBJ2-1; abundance: .; v_gene: TRBV2; d_gene: TRBD2
CDR3nt: TGTGCCAGCAGTGGAACTAGGGGGCGACCAATTGGCGAGCAGTACTTC; CDR3aa: CASSGTRGRPIGEQYF; len: 16; j_gene: TRBJ2-7; abundance: .; v_gene: TRBV6-1; d_gene: TRBD1
CDR3nt: TGTGCCAGCAGTTCACCTAACGAGTACGAGCAGTACTTC; CDR3aa: CASSSPNEYEQYF; len: 13; j_gene: TRBJ2-7; abundance: .; v_gene: TRBV28; d_gene: .
CDR3nt: TGTGCCAGCAGATACCGGGACAGGGCCTCTGGAAACACCATATATTTT; CDR3aa: CASRYRDRASGNTIYF; len: 16; j_gene: TRBJ1-3; abundance: .; v_gene: TRBV28; d_gene: TRBD1
CDR3nt: TGTGCCAGCAGCCCAATGGACAGGGTTGCCTATGGCTACACCTTC; CDR3aa: CASSPMDRVAYGYTF; len: 15; j_gene: TRBJ1-2; abundance: .; v_gene: TRBV11-2; d_gene: TRBD1
CDR3nt: TGTGCCAGCAGCCCTTTTTTCCGACAGGGAACCATCTATGGCTACACCTTC; CDR3aa: CASSPFFRQGTIYGYTF; len: 17; j_gene: TRBJ1-2; abundance: .; v_gene: TRBV7-2; d_gene: TRBD1
CDR3nt: TGTGCCTGGAGTGTAACGGGTACAGATACGCAGTATTTT; CDR3aa: CAWSVTGTDTQYF; len: 13; j_gene: TRBJ2-3; abundance: .; v_gene: TRBV30; d_gene: .
CDR3nt: TGCGCCAGCAGCTTGGCCCCGGGACAGGGGGGCAATGGCTACACCTTC; CDR3aa: CASSLAPGQGGNGYTF; len: 16; j_gene: TRBJ1-2; abundance: .; v_gene: TRBV5-1; d_gene: TRBD1
CDR3nt: TGCGCCAGCAGCCAGGAGACTAGCGGGGGGGTGGGCACAGATACGCAGTATTTT; CDR3aa: CASSQETSGGVGTDTQYF; len: 18; j_gene: TRBJ2-3; abundance: .; v_gene: TRBV4-3; d_gene: TRBD2
CDR3nt: TGTGCTAGTGGCCCACTGCGTTCTAGCGGGAGCAATGAGCAGTTCTTC; CDR3aa: CASGPLRSSGSNEQFF; len: 16; j_gene: TRBJ2-1; abundance: .; v_gene: TRBV12-5; d_gene: TRBD2
CDR3nt: TGTGCCAGCAGCCAATCGTCGAGGGATGAGCAGTTCTTC; CDR3aa: CASSQSSRDEQFF; len: 13; j_gene: TRBJ2-1; abundance: .; v_gene: TRBV16; d_gene: .
CDR3nt: TGTGCCAGCAGATTGACAGGGAACACTGAAGCTTTCTTT; CDR3aa: CASRLTGNTEAFF; len: 13; j_gene: TRBJ1-1; abundance: .; v_gene: TRBV7-9; d_gene: .
CDR3nt: TGTGCCAGCAGTTTCCAGGGGGATGAGCAGTACTTC; CDR3aa: CASSFQGDEQYF; len: 12; j_gene: TRBJ2-7; abundance: .; v_gene: TRBV12-3/TRBV12-4; d_gene: TRBD1
CDR3nt: TGCGCCAGCAGCCCGCGGGAGATGAACACCGGGGAGCTGTTTTTT; CDR3aa: CASSPREMNTGELFF; len: 15; j_gene: TRBJ2-2; abundance: .; v_gene: TRBV5-1; d_gene: TRBD2
CDR3nt: TGTGCCAGTAGGGCCAGGGGGTCTAGCACAGATACGCAGTATTTT; CDR3aa: CASRARGSSTDTQYF; len: 15; j_gene: TRBJ2-3; abundance: .; v_gene: TRBV19; d_gene: TRBD1
CDR3nt: TGTGCCTGGAGTGTACTATCGCGCGCTTTCTTT; CDR3aa: CAWSVLSRAFF; len: 11; j_gene: TRBJ1-1; abundance: few; v_gene: TRBV30; d_gene: .
CDR3nt: TGTGCCAGCAGCGTAGGGACTAGCGAGTACACAGATACGCAGTATTTT; CDR3aa: CASSVGTSEYTDTQYF; len: 16; j_gene: TRBJ2-3; abundance: .; v_gene: TRBV9; d_gene: TRBD2
CDR3nt: TGTGCCAGCAGCTTACAGGGGAGTCACTATGGCTACACCTTC; CDR3aa: CASSLQGSHYGYTF; len: 14; j_gene: TRBJ1-2; abundance: .; v_gene: TRBV5-4; d_gene: TRBD1
CDR3nt: TGTGCCAGCAGCCAATGGTCTAGCGGGAGGGAGGAGCAGTACTTC; CDR3aa: CASSQWSSGREEQYF; len: 15; j_gene: TRBJ2-7; abundance: .; v_gene: TRBV3-1/TRBV3-2; d_gene: TRBD2
CDR3nt: TGTGCCAGCAGCCAATCAGGGTTTAATATTGAGACCCAGTACTTC; CDR3aa: CASSQSGFNIETQYF; len: 15; j_gene: TRBJ2-5; abundance: once; v_gene: TRBV3-1/TRBV3-2; d_gene: .
CDR3nt: TGCGCCAGCAGCTTGGCCTTAGATCGGGAAGCTTTCTTT; CDR3aa: CASSLALDREAFF; len: 13; j_gene: TRBJ1-1; abundance: .; v_gene: TRBV5-1; d_gene: .
CDR3nt: TGTGCCAGCAGTACCCCGGGCTCTGGGGCCAACGTCCTGACTTTC; CDR3aa: CASSTPGSGANVLTF; len: 15; j_gene: TRBJ2-6; abundance: .; v_gene: TRBV28; d_gene: .
CDR3nt: TGTGCCAGCAGCTTATCTGGCCATCTCTTGAACTATGGCTACACCTTC; CDR3aa: CASSLSGHLLNYGYTF; len: 16; j_gene: TRBJ1-2; abundance: few; v_gene: TRBV11-2; d_gene: .
CDR3nt: TGTGCCAGCAGCCGAGGGACAGGGGGCAATGAGCAGTTCTTC; CDR3aa: CASSRGTGGNEQFF; len: 14; j_gene: TRBJ2-1; abundance: .; v_gene: TRBV5-4; d_gene: TRBD1
CDR3nt: TGTGCCAGCAGTTTCAGCGGGGCCGATGAAAAACTGTTTTTT; CDR3aa: CASSFSGADEKLFF; len: 14; j_gene: TRBJ1-4; abundance: .; v_gene: TRBV28; d_gene: .
CDR3nt: TGTGCCAGCAGTCCCAAGGTTTATGGGACAGTGAACGGGGAGCTGTTTTTT; CDR3aa: CASSPKVYGTVNGELFF; len: 17; j_gene: TRBJ2-2; abundance: .; v_gene: TRBV27; d_gene: TRBD1
CDR3nt: TGTGCCAGCAGTCGTAGCGGGAGAACCTACAATGAGCAGTTCTTC; CDR3aa: CASSRSGRTYNEQFF; len: 15; j_gene: TRBJ2-1; abundance: once; v_gene: TRBV6-5; d_gene: TRBD2
CDR3nt: TGTGCCAGCAGCCAAGTTCCCAGTCATGAGCAGTTCTTC; CDR3aa: CASSQVPSHEQFF; len: 13; j_gene: TRBJ2-1; abundance: .; v_gene: TRBV14; d_gene: .
CDR3nt: TGTGCCAGCAGCCAAGTTGGCGGGCGGAGGACACCCCTCCACTTT; CDR3aa: CASSQVGGRRTPLHF; len: 15; j_gene: TRBJ1-6; abundance: .; v_gene: TRBV3-1/TRBV3-2; d_gene: .
CDR3nt: TGTGCCAGCAGCTTGGATGCCAGTCATTACACTGAAGCTTTCTTT; CDR3aa: CASSLDASHYTEAFF; len: 15; j_gene: TRBJ1-1; abundance: .; v_gene: TRBV5-6; d_gene: .
CDR3nt: TGTGCCAGCAGCTCGGGGGGACGGGTCTCTGGAAACACCATATATTTT; CDR3aa: CASSSGGRVSGNTIYF; len: 16; j_gene: TRBJ1-3; abundance: .; v_gene: TRBV5-4; d_gene: .
CDR3nt: TGTGCCAGTAGTATCAAGTCCGGGACTAGCGGGAGTCGGCACGAGCAGTACTTC; CDR3aa: CASSIKSGTSGSRHEQYF; len: 18; j_gene: TRBJ2-7; abundance: .; v_gene: TRBV19; d_gene: TRBD2
CDR3nt: TGTGCCAGCAGCCAGGCTACTTATAGCGGGGACTCCTACGAGCAGTACTTC; CDR3aa: CASSQATYSGDSYEQYF; len: 17; j_gene: TRBJ2-7; abundance: .; v_gene: TRBV3-1/TRBV3-2; d_gene: TRBD2
CDR3nt: TGTGCCAGCAGCGTACTCCCGGGACAGGCTACGGAGCAGTACTTC; CDR3aa: CASSVLPGQATEQYF; len: 15; j_gene: TRBJ2-7; abundance: .; v_gene: TRBV9; d_gene: TRBD1
CDR3nt: TGTGCCAGCAGAATAGGGACAGGGGGCATCACTGAAGCTTTCTTT; CDR3aa: CASRIGTGGITEAFF; len: 15; j_gene: TRBJ1-1; abundance: .; v_gene: TRBV2; d_gene: TRBD1
CDR3nt: TGCAGCGATCGACAGATGCAGACCCAGTACTTC; CDR3aa: CSDRQMQTQYF; len: 11; j_gene: TRBJ2-5; abundance: .; v_gene: TRBV29-1; d_gene: .
CDR3nt: TGTGCCAGCAGTTCGCCCCGACAGGGGATTTCCTACGAGCAGTACTTC; CDR3aa: CASSSPRQGISYEQYF; len: 16; j_gene: TRBJ2-7; abundance: .; v_gene: TRBV28; d_gene: TRBD1
CDR3nt: TGTGCCAGCAGCTTGTTTGGGACCCGGGGGGGAACTTTCTTT; CDR3aa: CASSLFGTRGGTFF; len: 14; j_gene: TRBJ1-1; abundance: .; v_gene: TRBV5-8; d_gene: .
CDR3nt: TGTGCCAGTGGACAGGGATCCACTGAAGCTTTCTTT; CDR3aa: CASGQGSTEAFF; len: 12; j_gene: TRBJ1-1; abundance: .; v_gene: TRBV25-1; d_gene: TRBD1
CDR3nt: TGTGCCACCGCCGAGGGGAGGCTCACAGATACGCAGTATTTT; CDR3aa: CATAEGRLTDTQYF; len: 14; j_gene: TRBJ2-3; abundance: .; v_gene: TRBV24-1; d_gene: .
CDR3nt: TGTGCCTGGAGATGGCAAGATTCTTCACCCCTCCACTTT; CDR3aa: CAWRWQDSSPLHF; len: 13; j_gene: TRBJ1-6; abundance: .; v_gene: TRBV30; d_gene: .
CDR3nt: TGTGCCAGCAGCTCGGGAGGGGGGACTAGCGGGAGGAGAGAGACCCAGTACTTC; CDR3aa: CASSSGGGTSGRRETQYF; len: 18; j_gene: TRBJ2-5; abundance: .; v_gene: TRBV7-9; d_gene: TRBD2
CDR3nt: TGTGCCTGGAGTTCCCCCGGGGGGGCCGGGGAGACCCAGTACTTC; CDR3aa: CAWSSPGGAGETQYF; len: 15; j_gene: TRBJ2-5; abundance: once; v_gene: TRBV30; d_gene: TRBD2
CDR3nt: TGTGCCAGCAGCGTAGCTACAGGGCTAGCCTACGAGCAGTACTTC; CDR3aa: CASSVATGLAYEQYF; len: 15; j_gene: TRBJ2-7; abundance: few; v_gene: TRBV9; d_gene: .
CDR3nt: TGTGCCAGTAGTATAGATCGAGCAGGGAACTCACCCCTCCACTTT; CDR3aa: CASSIDRAGNSPLHF; len: 15; j_gene: TRBJ1-6; abundance: .; v_gene: TRBV19; d_gene: .
CDR3nt: TGTGCCTGGAGTGCCCGGGACAAAGGCTCCTATAATTCACCCCTCCACTTT; CDR3aa: CAWSARDKGSYNSPLHF; len: 17; j_gene: TRBJ1-6; abundance: .; v_gene: TRBV30; d_gene: .
CDR3nt: TGCAGCGTTGGTAGGAACACTGAAGCTTTCTTT; CDR3aa: CSVGRNTEAFF; len: 11; j_gene: TRBJ1-1; abundance: .; v_gene: TRBV29-1; d_gene: .
CDR3nt: TGTGCCACCAGTGACGGGAGCTCCTACAATGAGCAGTTCTTC; CDR3aa: CATSDGSSYNEQFF; len: 14; j_gene: TRBJ2-1; abundance: few; v_gene: TRBV6-1; d_gene: .
CDR3nt: TGTGCCAGCAGTGAAGCGGGGAGGGACCAGCCCCAGCATTTT; CDR3aa: CASSEAGRDQPQHF; len: 14; j_gene: TRBJ1-5; abundance: .; v_gene: TRBV6-1; d_gene: .